The clone carrying this T cell receptor (beta chain) occurred once. Antigen unknown. Gene names denote mouse genes. Sequencing ends 1 residue short of the CDR3 end; the germline J gene provides the rest. Other DNA sequences of this sample code for an identical CDR3. The CDR3 spans 14 residues. From germline, CDR1 is SNHLY and CDR2 FYNGKV (reference sequence). V lost 5 bases to trimming and J lost 1 base; unmatched junction nucleotides: 2. These data originate in a study of tissue T cells after allogeneic stem cell transplantation. Study-wide results and limits: Anatomically similar tissues had similar TCR repertoires within each patient. Few T cell clones were shared across patients, but motif clusters showed tissue-specific shared signatures. Tissue-detected TCR repertoire was only partly captured by blood and spleen T cells.

Sequencing of TCRbeta CDR3 at survey depth gave sequences and template counts. Profiled with immunoSEQ multiplex PCR; TCRdb holds only in-frame clones, not every one. The sample shows tens of thousands of clones, 73% of them seen only once. The receptor's source is a pool of C57BL/6 mice in good health. The chain recombines TRBV3 with TRBJ2-1; 7 bases align to TRBD2. Sequencing input: sorted cells pooled from one or two spleens. This CDR3 is CASSLTGNYAEQFF. CDR3 DNA, as far as it was read: TGTGCCAGCAGCCTGACTGGGAACTATGCTGAGCAGTTC.